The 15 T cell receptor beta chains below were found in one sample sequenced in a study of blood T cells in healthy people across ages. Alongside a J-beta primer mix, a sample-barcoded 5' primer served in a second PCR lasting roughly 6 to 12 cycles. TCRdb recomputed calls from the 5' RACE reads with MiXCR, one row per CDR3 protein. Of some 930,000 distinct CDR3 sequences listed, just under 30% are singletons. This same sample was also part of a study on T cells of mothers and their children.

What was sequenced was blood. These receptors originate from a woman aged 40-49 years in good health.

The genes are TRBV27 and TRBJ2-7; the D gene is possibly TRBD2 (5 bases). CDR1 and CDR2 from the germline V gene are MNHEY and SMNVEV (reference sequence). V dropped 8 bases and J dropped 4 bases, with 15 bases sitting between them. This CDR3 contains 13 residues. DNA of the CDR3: TGTGCCAGCCGCCCCGGACTTCTATACGAGCAGTACTTC. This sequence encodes CASRPGLLYEQYF.

The CDR3 nucleotides are TGTGCCAGCAGTGAAGCTCTAGCGGGGGGCAATGAGCAGTACTTC. It translates to CASSEALAGGNEQYF. This chain links TRBV2 with TRBJ2-7; 11 bases line up with TRBD2. V was pared by 0 bases and J by 7 bases, with 5 bases of the junction left unmatched. The CDR3 totals 15 residues. Germline V gene data show CDR1 as SNHLY and CDR2 as FYNNEI.

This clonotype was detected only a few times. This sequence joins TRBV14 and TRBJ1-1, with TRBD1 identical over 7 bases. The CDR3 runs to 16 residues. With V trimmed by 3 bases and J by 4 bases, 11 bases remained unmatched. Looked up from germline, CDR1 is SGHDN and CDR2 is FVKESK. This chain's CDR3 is CASSHLSISGGTEAFF. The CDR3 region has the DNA TGTGCCAGCAGCCACCTGTCAATATCAGGGGGCACTGAAGCTTTCTTT.

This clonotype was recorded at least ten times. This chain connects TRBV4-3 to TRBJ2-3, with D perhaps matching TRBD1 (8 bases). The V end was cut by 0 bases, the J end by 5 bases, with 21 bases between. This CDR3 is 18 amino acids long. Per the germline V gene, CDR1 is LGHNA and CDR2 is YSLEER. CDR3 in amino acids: CASSQDLYRGGVQDTQYF. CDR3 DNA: TGCGCCAGCAGCCAAGATCTTTACAGGGGGGGCGTGCAAGATACGCAGTATTTT.

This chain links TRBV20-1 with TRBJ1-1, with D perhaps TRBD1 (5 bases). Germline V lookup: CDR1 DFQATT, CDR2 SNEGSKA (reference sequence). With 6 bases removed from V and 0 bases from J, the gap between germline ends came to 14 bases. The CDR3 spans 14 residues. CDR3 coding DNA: TGCAGTGCCCCTCCGGGACTAATGAACACTGAAGCTTTCTTT. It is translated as CSAPPGLMNTEAFF.

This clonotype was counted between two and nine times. In nucleotides, the CDR3 is TGTGCCAGCAGTTTATCCGGCGGGGGGTCACGGCAGTACTTC. Translation: CASSLSGGGSRQYF. V and J are TRBV27 and TRBJ2-7, with 8 positions matching TRBD2. This CDR3 spans 14 amino acids. With V trimmed by 0 bases and J by 9 bases, 7 bases remained unmatched. Germline lookup yields CDR1 MNHEY and CDR2 SMNVEV (reference sequence).

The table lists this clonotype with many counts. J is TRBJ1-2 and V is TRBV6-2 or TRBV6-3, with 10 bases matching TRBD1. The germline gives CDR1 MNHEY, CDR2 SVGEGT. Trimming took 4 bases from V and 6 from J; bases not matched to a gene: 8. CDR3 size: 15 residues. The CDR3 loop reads CASSSPRQGADGYTF. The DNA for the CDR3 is TGTGCCAGCAGTTCCCCCAGACAGGGGGCGGATGGCTACACCTTC.

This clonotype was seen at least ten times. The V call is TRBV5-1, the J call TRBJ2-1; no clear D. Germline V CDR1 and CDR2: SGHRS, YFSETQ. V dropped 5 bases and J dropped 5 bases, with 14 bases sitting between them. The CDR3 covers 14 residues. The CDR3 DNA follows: TGCGCCAGCAGGCGCACGGCCTTAGACAATGAGCAGTTCTTC. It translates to CASRRTALDNEQFF.

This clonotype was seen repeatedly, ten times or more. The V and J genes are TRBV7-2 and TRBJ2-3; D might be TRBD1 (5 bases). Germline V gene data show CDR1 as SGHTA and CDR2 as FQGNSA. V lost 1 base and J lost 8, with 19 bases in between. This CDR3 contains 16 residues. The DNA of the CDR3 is TGTGCCAGCAGCTTAGGATGGGGCGCGAGATCTCCTACGCAGTATTTT. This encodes CASSLGWGARSPTQYF.

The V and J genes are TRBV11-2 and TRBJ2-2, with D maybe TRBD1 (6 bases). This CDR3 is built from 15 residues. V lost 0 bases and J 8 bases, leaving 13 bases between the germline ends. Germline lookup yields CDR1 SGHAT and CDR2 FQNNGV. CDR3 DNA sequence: TGTGCCAGCAGCTTAGAGGGACACTCGCCGGGGGAGCTGTTTTTT. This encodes CASSLEGHSPGELFF.

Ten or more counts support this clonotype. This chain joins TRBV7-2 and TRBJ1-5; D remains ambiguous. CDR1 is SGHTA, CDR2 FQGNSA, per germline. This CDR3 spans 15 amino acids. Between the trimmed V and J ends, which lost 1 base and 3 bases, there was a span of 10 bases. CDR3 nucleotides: TGTGCCAGCAGCTTAGGTGACACGGACAATCAGCCCCAGCATTTT. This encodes CASSLGDTDNQPQHF.

The CDR3 DNA reads TGTGCCAGCTCACCACCGGTGCGGGGGACCTACAATGAGCAGTACTTC. It encodes CASSPPVRGTYNEQYF. This chain joins TRBV18 and TRBJ2-4; 7 bases agree with TRBD2. CDR1 and CDR2 (germline): KGHSH, LQKENI. With 0 bases clipped from V and 13 bases from J, the junction kept 15 bases outside the gene matches. The CDR3 is 16 residues long.

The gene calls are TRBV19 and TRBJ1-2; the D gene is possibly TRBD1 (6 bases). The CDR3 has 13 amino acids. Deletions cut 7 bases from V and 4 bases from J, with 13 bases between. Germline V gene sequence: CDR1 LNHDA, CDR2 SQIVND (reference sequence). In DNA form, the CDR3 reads TGTGCCAGTACGGGGCAGGGGCGCTATGGCTACACCTTC. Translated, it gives CASTGQGRYGYTF.

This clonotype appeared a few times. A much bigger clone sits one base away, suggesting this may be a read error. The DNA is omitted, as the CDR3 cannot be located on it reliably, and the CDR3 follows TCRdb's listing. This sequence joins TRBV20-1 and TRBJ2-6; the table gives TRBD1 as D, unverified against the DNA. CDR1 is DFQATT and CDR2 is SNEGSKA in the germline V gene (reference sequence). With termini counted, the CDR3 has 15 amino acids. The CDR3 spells CSADLWAEGANVRTF.

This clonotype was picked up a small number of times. The CDR3 here is CASSLLGKNTEAFF. CDR3 sequence (DNA): TGTGCCAGCAGCCTGCTCGGGAAGAACACTGAAGCTTTCTTT. This sequence joins TRBV7-2 and TRBJ1-1; no definite D call. V dropped 5 bases and J dropped 1 base, with 11 bases sitting between them. This CDR3 is built from 14 residues. Germline lookup yields CDR1 SGHTA and CDR2 FQGNSA.